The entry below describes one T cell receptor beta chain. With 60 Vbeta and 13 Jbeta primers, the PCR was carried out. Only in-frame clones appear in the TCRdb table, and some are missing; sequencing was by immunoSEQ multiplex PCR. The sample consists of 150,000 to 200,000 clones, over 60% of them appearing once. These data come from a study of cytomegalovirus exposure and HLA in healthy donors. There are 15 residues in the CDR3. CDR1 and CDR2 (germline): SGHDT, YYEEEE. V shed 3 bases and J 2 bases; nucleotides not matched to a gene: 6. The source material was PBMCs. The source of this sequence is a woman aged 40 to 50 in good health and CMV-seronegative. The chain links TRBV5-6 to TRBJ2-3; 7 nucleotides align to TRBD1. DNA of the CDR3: TGTGCCAGCAGCTCCGGACAGGCATACACAGATACGCAGTATTTT. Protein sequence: CASSSGQAYTDTQYF.